Listed below are T cell receptor beta chains from one sample, sequenced in a study of blood T cell repertoires in COVID-19. Using immunoSEQ multiplex PCR, the repertoire was profiled, and TCRdb retains in-frame clones only, with some absent. The sample lists approximately 240,000 clones; about 80% were seen once. The sequenced sample consisted of PBMCs or T cells enriched from blood (not recorded which). The receptors were gathered from a woman in her forties with acute COVID-19. The CDR3 runs from the conserved cysteine through the conserved F or W. D genes are given only for firm matches. Some rows have no size entry. The others give once, few or many, or a class for an expanded clone.

CDR3: CATRDRSSYEQYF; DNA: TGTGCCACCAGGGACAGAAGCTCCTACGAGCAGTACTTC; V: TRBV6-5; size: NA; D: TRBD1; J: TRBJ2-7
CDR3: CASSPMGREVNQPQHF; DNA: TGTGCCAGCTCACCGATGGGCCGGGAGGTGAATCAGCCCCAGCATTTT; V: TRBV18; size: NA; D: NA; J: TRBJ1-5
CDR3: CASSQGQIANYGYTF; DNA: TGTGCCAGCAGCCAAGGACAGATAGCTAACTATGGCTACACCTTC; V: TRBV3-1/TRBV3-2; size: NA; D: NA; J: TRBJ1-2
CDR3: CASSYIAGEEQFF; DNA: TGTGCCAGCAGCTACATAGCGGGGGAAGAACAGTTCTTC; V: TRBV11-3; size: NA; D: TRBD2; J: TRBJ2-1
CDR3: CASSNRGGRNQPQHF; DNA: TGTGCCAGCAGTAACAGGGGGGGGCGCAATCAGCCCCAGCATTTT; V: TRBV6-2/TRBV6-3; size: NA; D: TRBD1; J: TRBJ1-5
CDR3: CASSLGLADKETQYF; DNA: TGTGCCAGCAGCTTAGGTCTAGCGGACAAAGAGACCCAGTACTTC; V: TRBV11-2; size: NA; D: TRBD2; J: TRBJ2-5
CDR3: CASSLVLAGSSTDTQYF; DNA: TGCGCCAGCAGCTTGGTACTAGCGGGGTCTAGCACAGATACGCAGTATTTT; V: TRBV5-1; size: NA; D: TRBD2; J: TRBJ2-3
CDR3: CASSQGGGPTDTQYF; DNA: TGCGCCAGCAGCCAAGGGGGCGGCCCCACAGATACGCAGTATTTT; V: TRBV4-3; size: NA; D: NA; J: TRBJ2-3
CDR3: CASSQDRRGEDYGYTF; DNA: TGTGCCAGCAGCCAAGATCGGAGGGGAGAGGACTATGGCTACACCTTC; V: TRBV3-1/TRBV3-2; size: NA; D: NA; J: TRBJ1-2
CDR3: CASSWGGGANEQFF; DNA: TGTGCCAGCAGTTGGGGCGGGGGGGCAAATGAGCAGTTCTTC; V: TRBV27; size: NA; D: TRBD2; J: TRBJ2-1
CDR3: CASRMKDRKGSPLHF; DNA: TGTGCCAGCAGGATGAAGGACAGAAAAGGTTCACCCCTCCACTTT; V: TRBV6-5; size: NA; D: NA; J: TRBJ1-6
CDR3: CASSEWVSEGFQETQYF; DNA: TGTGCCAGCAGTGAATGGGTCTCCGAGGGCTTCCAAGAGACCCAGTACTTC; V: TRBV25-1; size: NA; D: NA; J: TRBJ2-5
CDR3: CASSIIDRAYGYTF; DNA: TGTGCCAGTAGTATCATAGACAGGGCCTATGGCTACACCTTC; V: TRBV19; size: few; D: TRBD1; J: TRBJ1-2
CDR3: CASSLRSGDEAFF; DNA: TGTGCCAGCAGCCTCAGGTCCGGGGATGAAGCTTTCTTT; V: TRBV7-9; size: NA; D: NA; J: TRBJ1-1
CDR3: CASSPRREGTQYF; DNA: TGTGCCAGCTCACCGCGGCGGGAAGGGACCCAGTACTTC; V: TRBV18; size: NA; D: NA; J: TRBJ2-5
CDR3: CASRGGVNYNEQFF; DNA: TGTGCCAGCAGGGGGGGAGTGAACTACAATGAGCAGTTCTTC; V: TRBV27; size: NA; D: NA; J: TRBJ2-1
CDR3: CASKSSEGSSPLHF; DNA: TGTGCCAGCAAAAGCTCCGAGGGAAGTTCACCCCTCCACTTT; V: TRBV2; size: NA; D: NA; J: TRBJ1-6
CDR3: CASSLGRVGYEQYF; DNA: TGTGCCAGCAGCTTAGGCAGGGTAGGTTACGAGCAGTACTTC; V: TRBV11-2; size: NA; D: NA; J: TRBJ2-7
CDR3: CASSHLLRGDGYTF; DNA: TGCGCCAGCAGCCACCTCCTCCGGGGGGATGGCTACACCTTC; V: TRBV4-1; size: NA; D: NA; J: TRBJ1-2
CDR3: CASSQTGTSGRYEQYF; DNA: TGTGCCAGCAGCCAGACCGGGACTAGCGGGAGGTACGAGCAGTACTTC; V: TRBV11-3; size: NA; D: TRBD2; J: TRBJ2-7
CDR3: CASSPRGGGRPYF; DNA: TGTGCCAGCAGCCCCAGGGGTGGCGGGAGGCCTTACTTC; V: TRBV14; size: once; D: TRBD2; J: TRBJ2-7
CDR3: CASSTGDYNEQFF; DNA: TGTGCCAGCAGTACAGGGGACTACAATGAGCAGTTCTTC; V: TRBV12-3/TRBV12-4; size: NA; D: TRBD1; J: TRBJ2-1
CDR3: CASSPPGGANEQFF; DNA: TGTGCCAGCAGCCCCCCCGGGGGGGCCAATGAGCAGTTCTTC; V: TRBV6-2/TRBV6-3; size: NA; D: TRBD2; J: TRBJ2-1
CDR3: CASSQDPGRAGGYTF; DNA: TGCGCCAGCAGCCAAGATCCCGGCAGGGCTGGTGGCTACACCTTC; V: TRBV4-3; size: few; D: NA; J: TRBJ1-2
CDR3: CASSTRTGVTYEQYF; DNA: TGTGCCAGTAGTACACGGACAGGGGTAACCTACGAGCAGTACTTC; V: TRBV19; size: NA; D: TRBD1; J: TRBJ2-7
CDR3: CASSQWGAGGNEQYF; DNA: TGTGCCAGCAGCCAATGGGGGGCGGGGGGCAACGAGCAGTACTTC; V: TRBV7-2; size: once; D: TRBD2; J: TRBJ2-7
CDR3: CASSQQTWAGYGYTF; DNA: TGCGCCAGCAGCCAACAGACGTGGGCTGGCTATGGCTACACCTTC; V: TRBV4-3; size: NA; D: NA; J: TRBJ1-2
CDR3: CASSLGGNRGSGNTIYF; DNA: TGCGCCAGCAGCTTAGGCGGGAACAGGGGCTCTGGAAACACCATATATTTT; V: TRBV5-1; size: NA; D: TRBD1; J: TRBJ1-3
CDR3: CASSLVGGGFGQPQHF; DNA: TGTGCCAGCAGCCTCGTGGGAGGGGGTTTCGGTCAGCCCCAGCATTTT; V: TRBV6-2/TRBV6-3; size: NA; D: NA; J: TRBJ1-5
CDR3: CASRSSGLPTDTQYF; DNA: TGCGCCAGCAGATCCTCGGGACTACCTACAGATACGCAGTATTTT; V: TRBV10-2; size: NA; D: TRBD2; J: TRBJ2-3
CDR3: CASKNTPRGTNEKLFF; DNA: TGTGCCAGCAAAAACACCCCGAGAGGGACTAATGAAAAACTGTTTTTT; V: TRBV2; size: NA; D: NA; J: TRBJ1-4
CDR3: CASSRGLGWQDTQYF; DNA: TGTGCCAGCAGTCGAGGACTAGGTTGGCAAGATACGCAGTATTTT; V: TRBV28; size: few; D: TRBD2; J: TRBJ2-3